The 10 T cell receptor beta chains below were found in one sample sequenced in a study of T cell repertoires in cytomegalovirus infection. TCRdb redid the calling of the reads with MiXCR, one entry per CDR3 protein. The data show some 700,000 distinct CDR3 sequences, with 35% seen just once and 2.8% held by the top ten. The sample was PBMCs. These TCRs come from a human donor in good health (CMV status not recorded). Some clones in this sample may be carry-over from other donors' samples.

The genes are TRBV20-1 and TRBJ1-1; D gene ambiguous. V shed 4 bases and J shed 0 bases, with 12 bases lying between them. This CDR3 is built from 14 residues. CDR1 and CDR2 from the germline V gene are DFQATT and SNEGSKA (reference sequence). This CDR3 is CSAISRAMNTEAFF. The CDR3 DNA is TGCAGTGCTATCTCCCGGGCGATGAACACTGAAGCTTTCTTT.

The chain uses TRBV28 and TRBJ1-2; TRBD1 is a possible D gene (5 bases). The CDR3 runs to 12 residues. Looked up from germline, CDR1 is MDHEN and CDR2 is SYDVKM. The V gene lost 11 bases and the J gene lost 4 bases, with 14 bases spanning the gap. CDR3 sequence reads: CAGAQTGYGYTF. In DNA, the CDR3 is TGTGCCGGGGCTCAAACCGGCTATGGCTACACCTTC.

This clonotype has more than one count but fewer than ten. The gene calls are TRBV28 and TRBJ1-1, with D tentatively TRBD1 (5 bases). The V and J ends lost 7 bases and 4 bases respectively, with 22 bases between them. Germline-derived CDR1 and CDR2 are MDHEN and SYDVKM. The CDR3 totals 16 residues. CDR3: CASTIFSGGSGTEAFF. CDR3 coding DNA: TGTGCCAGCACCATCTTCTCCGGGGGGAGTGGCACTGAAGCTTTCTTT.

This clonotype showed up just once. The CDR3 DNA is TGCAGTGCTAGGACAGGGGTGGGTGAAAAACTGTTTTTT. Translated: CSARTGVGEKLFF. This rearrangement joins TRBV20-1 to TRBJ1-4; TRBD1 matches 8 bases. Germline CDR1 DFQATT, CDR2 SNEGSKA (reference sequence). Trimming took 3 bases from V and 7 from J; bases not matched to a gene: 4. The CDR3 length is 13 residues.

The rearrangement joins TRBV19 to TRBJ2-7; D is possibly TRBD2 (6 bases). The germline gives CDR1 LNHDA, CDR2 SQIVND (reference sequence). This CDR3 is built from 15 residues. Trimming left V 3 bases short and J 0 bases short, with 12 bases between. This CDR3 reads CASSIQVGGSYEQYF. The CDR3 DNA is TGTGCCAGTAGTATCCAAGTGGGAGGCTCCTACGAGCAGTACTTC.

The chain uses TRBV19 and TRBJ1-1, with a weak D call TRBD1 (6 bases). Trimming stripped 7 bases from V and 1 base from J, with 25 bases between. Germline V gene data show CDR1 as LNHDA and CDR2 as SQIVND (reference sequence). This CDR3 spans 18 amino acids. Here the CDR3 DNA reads TGTGCCAGTACCGAAGGTGGACAGCCAAGGTTGGGGAACACTGAAGCTTTCTTT. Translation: CASTEGGQPRLGNTEAFF.

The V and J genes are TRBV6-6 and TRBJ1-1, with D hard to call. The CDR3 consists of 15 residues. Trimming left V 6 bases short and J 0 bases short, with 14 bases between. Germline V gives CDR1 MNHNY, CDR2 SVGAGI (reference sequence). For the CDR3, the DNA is TGTGCCAGCAGAACTACCAGGCTCCTGAACACTGAAGCTTTCTTT. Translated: CASRTTRLLNTEAFF.

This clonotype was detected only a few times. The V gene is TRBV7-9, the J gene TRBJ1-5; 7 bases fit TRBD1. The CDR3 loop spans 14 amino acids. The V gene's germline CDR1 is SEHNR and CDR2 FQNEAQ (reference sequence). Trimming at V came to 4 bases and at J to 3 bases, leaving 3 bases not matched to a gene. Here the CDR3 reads CASSSTGDNQPQHF. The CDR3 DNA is TGTGCCAGCAGCTCAACAGGGGACAATCAGCCCCAGCATTTT.

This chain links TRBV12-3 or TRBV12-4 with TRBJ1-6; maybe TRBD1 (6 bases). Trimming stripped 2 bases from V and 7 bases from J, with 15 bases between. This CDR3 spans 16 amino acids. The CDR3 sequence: CASSLRLGGRNSPLHF. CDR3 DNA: TGTGCCAGCAGTTTAAGGTTAGGGGGGAGGAATTCACCCCTCCACTTT.

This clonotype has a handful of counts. CDR3 coding DNA: TGTGCCAGCGGGGAGCGACAGGGGATCTACGAGCAGTACTTC. Residues: CASGERQGIYEQYF. The chain uses TRBV6-6 and TRBJ2-7; 8 bases are shared with TRBD1. V lost 8 bases to trimming and J lost 3 bases; unmatched junction nucleotides: 9. Germline CDR1 is MNHNY and CDR2 is SVGAGI (reference sequence). The CDR3 loop spans 14 amino acids.